This T cell receptor (beta chain) was obtained from a study of T-cell memory formation after mild COVID-19. There are 16 residues in the CDR3. Trimming pared 6 bases from V and 7 bases from J, leaving 19 bases between. TCRdb independently ran MiXCR on the 5' RACE reads; one entry per CDR3 protein. The table lists about 430,000 distinct CDR3 sequences, roughly a quarter of them singletons. A few counts support this clonotype. This clonotype was obtained from an adult woman who had mild COVID-19 (a few samples of this study predate the infection). Cell type and time point are not known. Sequenced input: PBMCs or a T cell subset sorted from them (not recorded which). The gene calls are TRBV12-3 or TRBV12-4 and TRBJ1-6, with a tentative D call TRBD1 (6 bases). CDR3 nucleotides: TGTGCCAGCAGCCAAACCGGACAGCGAGGAAATTCACCCCTCCACTTT. The encoded protein is CASSQTGQRGNSPLHF.